This passage covers 18 T cell receptor beta chains from one sample sequenced in a study of blood T cell repertoires in COVID-19. Sequencing was performed with immunoSEQ multiplex PCR; in TCRdb, only in-frame clones are kept and a portion is missing. This table has about 330,000 clones, 80% to 90% appearing once. Sequencing was done on a sample of peripheral blood. The origin of the receptors is a man aged 30 to 45 with COVID-19, enrolled during active disease.

The chain uses TRBV12-5 and TRBJ2-1, with 7 bases that match TRBD1. This CDR3 spans 14 amino acids. The junction had 4 bases not matched to a gene; V was cut back by 0 bases and J by 8 bases. Germline CDR1 is LGHNT and CDR2 is FRNRAP. The chain's CDR3 is CASGLVDRRDEQFF. The CDR3 DNA follows: TGTGCTAGTGGTTTGGTGGACAGGCGGGATGAGCAGTTCTTC.

The V call is TRBV28, the J call TRBJ1-5; 8 positions agree with TRBD1. In germline, CDR1 is MDHEN, CDR2 SYDVKM. The CDR3 totals 16 residues. Germline trimming cut 3 bases from V and 2 bases from J; bases unmatched to any gene: 6. CDR3 in DNA: TGTGCCAGCAGTTTCAGGGGGCTACGAGGCAATCAGCCCCAGCATTTT. Its protein is CASSFRGLRGNQPQHF. Complete variable domain (other parts from reference TRBV28 and TRBJ1-5): DVKVTQSSRYLVKRTGEKVFLECVQDMDHENMFWYRQDPGLGLRLIYFSYDVKMKEKGDIPEGYSVSREKKERFSLILESASTNQTSMYLCASSFRGLRGNQPQHFGDGTRLSIL.

This chain uses TRBV6-5 with TRBJ2-3, with TRBD2 identical over 9 bases. CDR1 is MNHEY, CDR2 SVGAGI, per germline. CDR3 size: 15 residues. The V gene end was trimmed by 2 bases and the J gene end by 1 base; junction bases not matched to a gene: 1. CDR3 amino acids: CASSYPSGGTDTQYF. For the CDR3, the DNA is TGTGCCAGCAGTTACCCTAGCGGGGGCACAGATACGCAGTATTTT.

The V gene is TRBV12-5, the J gene TRBJ1-1; possibly TRBD1 for D (6 bases). CDR3 size: 13 residues. Trimming took 6 bases from V and 0 from J, leaving 8 bases between them. From germline, CDR1 is LGHNT and CDR2 FRNRAP. The CDR3 sequence: CASGAGVNTEAFF. The CDR3, as DNA: TGTGCTAGTGGGGCAGGGGTGAACACTGAAGCTTTCTTT.

As DNA, the CDR3 is TGTGCCAGCAGCCTCCCCCCGGGACAGGGACACATTCAGTACTTC. Translating gives CASSLPPGQGHIQYF. The chain couples TRBV7-8 to TRBJ2-4, with 9 nucleotides matching TRBD1. The CDR3 runs 15 residues. After removal of 5 bases from V and 8 bases from J, the junction contained 10 bases not matched to a gene. Germline CDR1 is SGHVS and CDR2 is FQNEAQ.

This chain uses TRBV9 with TRBJ2-7; 10 bases are a match to TRBD1. Germline V CDR1 and CDR2: SGDLS, YYNGEE. V trimming: 2 bases; J trimming: 6 bases; junction bases outside the gene matches: 8. This CDR3 contains 15 residues. The CDR3 nucleotides read TGTGCCAGCAGCGTTACCGACAGGGGGCATTTCGAGCAGTACTTC. Translation gives CASSVTDRGHFEQYF.

V usage is TRBV7-2 and J usage is TRBJ2-2, with a weak D call TRBD2 (6 bases). This CDR3 has 14 amino acids. The germline gives CDR1 SGHTA, CDR2 FQGNSA. V was trimmed by 5 bases and J by 6 bases, leaving 13 bases between them. The CDR3 spells CASSLGGWSGELFF. The DNA for the CDR3 is TGTGCCAGCAGCCTTGGGGGGTGGTCCGGGGAGCTGTTTTTT.

This chain links TRBV15 with TRBJ1-2, with D unresolved. Trimming took off 2 bases at V and 6 bases at J, with 19 bases between the two ends. Germline assignment: CDR1 LNHNV and CDR2 YYDKDF (reference sequence). The CDR3 contains 16 residues. The CDR3 reads CATSRISQAPHDGYTF. CDR3 coding DNA: TGTGCCACCAGCAGAATTTCCCAGGCCCCGCACGATGGCTACACCTTC.

The chain recombines TRBV7-2 with TRBJ1-1; D possibly corresponds to TRBD1 (6 bases). Trimming shortened V by 8 bases and J by 2 bases, and 15 bases separated the two germline ends. This CDR3 comprises 14 residues. Germline CDR1 reads SGHTA; CDR2 reads FQGNSA. Here the CDR3 reads CASYPRTANTEAFF. The CDR3 coding sequence is TGTGCCAGCTACCCTCGGACAGCTAACACTGAAGCTTTCTTT.

The chain has TRBV29-1 and TRBJ2-4; D call uncertain. V was pared by 4 bases and J by 5 bases, with 15 bases between. Germline assignment: CDR1 SQVTM and CDR2 ANQGSEA. The CDR3 is 14 residues long. CDR3 nucleotide sequence: TGCAGCGTTGGAGTGCTAGGTCTTGAAAACATTCAGTACTTC. The encoded protein is CSVGVLGLENIQYF.

J is TRBJ2-7 and V is TRBV18; 9 bases map to TRBD1. Germline V gives CDR1 KGHSH, CDR2 LQKENI. The CDR3 runs 14 residues. The V gene end was trimmed by 6 bases and the J gene end by 7 bases; junction bases not matched to a gene: 10. CDR3 in amino acids: CASSLSQGAWEQYF. CDR3 DNA sequence: TGTGCCAGCTCCCTCTCACAGGGGGCGTGGGAGCAGTACTTC. The whole variable domain, remainder taken from reference TRBV18 and TRBJ2-7, is NAGVMQNPRHLVRRRGQEARLRCSPMKGHSHVYWYRQLPEEGLKFMVYLQKENIIDESGMPKERFSAEFPKEGPSILRIQQVVRGDSAAYFCASSLSQGAWEQYFGPGTRLTVT.

This chain joins TRBV5-1 and TRBJ2-2, with TRBD1 matching over 9 bases. Germline CDR1 SGHRS, CDR2 YFSETQ. This CDR3 is built from 18 residues. The V segment lost 1 base and the J segment 4 bases; nucleotides outside the gene matches: 11. The chain's CDR3 is CASSLSPGQGKLTGELFF. Here the CDR3 DNA reads TGCGCCAGCAGCTTGTCGCCTGGACAGGGGAAACTCACCGGGGAGCTGTTTTTT.

This clone has a handful of counts. The genes are TRBV2 and TRBJ2-5, with a possible D match to TRBD2 (5 bases). The V and J ends lost 6 bases and 2 bases respectively, with 16 bases between them. Germline loops: CDR1 SNHLY, CDR2 FYNNEI. This CDR3 spans 15 amino acids. The CDR3 bases are TGTGCCAGCAGCTTGTTCGGGAACCAACAAGAGACCCAGTACTTC. Translation: CASSLFGNQQETQYF.

J is TRBJ1-2 and V is TRBV3-1 (or the pseudogene TRBV3-2); D not certain. This CDR3 is built from 14 residues. Trimming removed 5 bases from V and 0 bases from J, with 10 bases in between. Germline CDR1 and CDR2: LGHDT and YNNKEL (reference sequence). The CDR3 DNA sequence: TGTGCCAGCAGCTCTTGGACTTCTAACTATGGCTACACCTTC. This codes for CASSSWTSNYGYTF.

V and J are TRBV6-2 or TRBV6-3 and TRBJ2-3, with 12 bases matching TRBD2. CDR3 length: 17 residues. Germline CDR1 reads MNHEY; CDR2 reads SVGEGT. Germline trimming cut 1 base from V and 1 base from J; bases unmatched to any gene: 3. The CDR3 sequence is CASSYFLAGGGTDTQYF. DNA for the CDR3: TGTGCCAGCAGTTACTTCCTAGCGGGAGGGGGCACAGATACGCAGTATTTT.

The chain employs TRBV28 and TRBJ1-5; 11 positions match TRBD1. Germline trimming cut 10 bases from V and 2 bases from J; bases unmatched to any gene: 7. The CDR3 loop spans 15 amino acids. CDR1 and CDR2 (germline): MDHEN, SYDVKM. Written as DNA, the CDR3 is TGTGCCATCAGGACAGGGGGCCAGGGCAATCAGCCCCAGCATTTT. It translates to CAIRTGGQGNQPQHF.

CDR3 bases: TGTGCCTGGCAAAATCCGGGACTAGCGGGAGCAGAGACCCAGTACTTC. It codes for CAWQNPGLAGAETQYF. This rearrangement joins TRBV30 to TRBJ2-5, with 14 bases that match TRBD2. The CDR3 has 16 amino acids. The germline gives CDR1 GTSNPN, CDR2 SVGIG (reference sequence). The ends lost 5 bases at V and 4 bases at J; junction bases unmatched: 9.

This chain uses TRBV2 with TRBJ1-1; 8 bases map to TRBD1. After removal of 3 bases from V and 9 bases from J, the junction contained 3 bases not matched to a gene. Germline CDR1 and CDR2: SNHLY and FYNNEI. This CDR3 comprises 12 residues. The CDR3 is CASSEDRDQAFF. CDR3 nucleotide sequence: TGTGCCAGCAGTGAGGACAGGGACCAAGCTTTCTTT.